A single sample is the source of the 7 T cell receptor beta chains below, sequenced in a study of blood T cell repertoires in COVID-19. Sequencing used immunoSEQ multiplex PCR; TCRdb keeps in-frame clones, though not all of them. The table records around 220,000 clones, roughly 76% of them present only once. Sequencing was done on a sample of peripheral blood. Receptors were obtained from a human donor in a cohort sampled during active COVID-19.

This clone was observed once. This sequence joins TRBV3-1 (or the pseudogene TRBV3-2) and TRBJ1-5; the D gene is possibly TRBD1 (6 bases). Trimming pared 1 base from V and 3 bases from J, leaving 10 bases between. CDR1 and CDR2 (germline): LGHDT, YNNKEL (reference sequence). The CDR3 covers 15 residues. The CDR3 reads CASSQGTGHNQPQHF. CDR3 nucleotides: TGTGCCAGCAGCCAAGGTACAGGGCACAATCAGCCCCAGCATTTT.

The chain carries TRBV6-2 or TRBV6-3 and TRBJ2-3; tentatively, D is TRBD2 (6 bases). The V end lost 0 bases, the J end lost 2 bases, and 12 bases lay between the germline ends. Germline CDR1 is MNHEY and CDR2 is SVGEGT. CDR3 length: 16 amino acids. CDR3: CASSYSTSGVTDTQYF. The CDR3, as DNA: TGTGCCAGCAGTTACTCGACCTCGGGAGTCACAGATACGCAGTATTTT.

This clone was counted once. The J gene is TRBJ1-6, the V gene TRBV18, with D possibly matching TRBD1 (6 bases). Germline V CDR1 and CDR2: KGHSH, LQKENI. This CDR3 contains 15 residues. V was clipped by 2 bases and J by 1 base, with 6 bases between them. CDR3 DNA sequence: TGTGCCAGCTCACCAAGGGGGTCCTATAATTCACCCCTCCACTTT. Protein product: CASSPRGSYNSPLHF.

The sample holds many counts of this clone. V is TRBV29-1 and J is TRBJ2-7; 10 positions agree with TRBD2. Trimming at V came to 7 bases and at J to 0 bases, leaving 6 bases not matched to a gene. CDR1 is SQVTM, CDR2 ANQGSEA, per germline. This CDR3 is 14 amino acids long. CDR3 in amino acids: CSAELAGDSYEQYF. CDR3 DNA sequence: TGCAGCGCCGAGCTAGCGGGGGACTCCTACGAGCAGTACTTC.

The rearrangement joins TRBV7-2 to TRBJ2-7; 7 nucleotides line up with TRBD2. Trimming took 3 bases from V and 5 from J; bases not matched to a gene: 7. Per the germline V gene, CDR1 is SGHTA and CDR2 is FQGNSA. CDR3 length: 14 residues. CDR3: CASSLRRTSHEQYF. CDR3 in DNA: TGTGCCAGCAGCTTGAGGAGGACTAGTCACGAGCAGTACTTC.

This clone occurred once. The V gene is TRBV5-6, the J gene TRBJ2-7; 7 nucleotides line up with TRBD2. CDR3 length: 16 residues. Germline V gene data show CDR1 as SGHDT and CDR2 as YYEEEE. V trimming: 3 bases; J trimming: 3 bases; junction bases outside the gene matches: 12. The CDR3 DNA sequence: TGTGCCAGCAGCTGGTCCGGGGCTAGCGGACTCTACGAGCAGTACTTC. Protein: CASSWSGASGLYEQYF.

The chain recombines TRBV28 with TRBJ2-7, with a weak D call TRBD1 (5 bases). The CDR3 is 14 residues long. Trimming stripped 6 bases from V and 3 bases from J, with 15 bases between. From germline, CDR1 is MDHEN and CDR2 SYDVKM. The CDR3 bases are TGTGCCAGCAGAACCTCTGGACAACTCTACGAGCAGTACTTC. It codes for CASRTSGQLYEQYF. The entire variable domain, with the rest obtained from reference TRBV28 and TRBJ2-7, is as follows: DVKVTQSSRYLVKRTGEKVFLECVQDMDHENMFWYRQDPGLGLRLIYFSYDVKMKEKGDIPEGYSVSREKKERFSLILESASTNQTSMYLCASRTSGQLYEQYFGPGTRLTVT.